The following is a TCR beta chain sequence with its context. No antigen is known for it. Trimming removed 0 bases at V and 4 bases at J, with 15 bases between. Per the germline V gene, CDR1 is SGDLS and CDR2 is YYNGEE. The CDR3 sequence is 16 residues long. The repertoire was sequenced with immunoSEQ multiplex PCR; TCRdb's copy has only in-frame clones and lacks some. The table shows fewer than 120,000 clones, with over 85% occurring only once. These data come from a study of T cell responses to AZD1222 COVID-19 vaccine. Overall study results and limits: Unmutated variant regions reportedly attract nearly half of all spike-specific TCRs. The study sampled repertoires only after the peak T cell response. Possibly, clonal diversity was underestimated; donors were largely white British and included more females.

This TCR was recovered from an adult who received the AZD1222 COVID-19 vaccine. The chain recombines TRBV9 with TRBJ2-3, with D perhaps matching TRBD2 (7 bases). Specimen: peripheral blood, collected 28 days after the second AZD1222 dose. The CDR3 coding sequence is TGTGCCAGCAGCGTAGAGGGGGGGGGCCCCGCAGATACGCAGTATTTT. It yields the protein CASSVEGGGPADTQYF.